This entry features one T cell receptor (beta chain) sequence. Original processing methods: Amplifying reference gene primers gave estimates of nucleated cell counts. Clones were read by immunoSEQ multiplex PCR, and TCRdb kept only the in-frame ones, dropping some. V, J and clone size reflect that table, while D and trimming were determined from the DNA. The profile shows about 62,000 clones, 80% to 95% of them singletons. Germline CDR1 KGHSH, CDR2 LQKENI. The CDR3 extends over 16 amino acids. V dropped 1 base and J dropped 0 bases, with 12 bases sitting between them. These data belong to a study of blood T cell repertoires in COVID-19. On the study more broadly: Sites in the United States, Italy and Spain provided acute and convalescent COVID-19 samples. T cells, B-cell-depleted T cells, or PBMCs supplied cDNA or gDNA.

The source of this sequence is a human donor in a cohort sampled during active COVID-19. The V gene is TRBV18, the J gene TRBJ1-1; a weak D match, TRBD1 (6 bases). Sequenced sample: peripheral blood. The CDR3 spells CASSPRPGALNTEAFF. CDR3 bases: TGTGCCAGCTCACCACGACCAGGGGCCCTGAACACTGAAGCTTTCTTT.